This TCR beta chain came from a study of OX40 agonist ivuxolimab in advanced cancers. Study-wide points: At 0.1 to 3.0 mg/kg and by week 6, clonal expansion occurred in CD4+ and CD8+ blood T cells.

Profiling relied on immunoSEQ multiplex PCR, and the TCRdb table lists in-frame clones only, not all of them. The top ten hold 10% to 15% of the sample, which has about 76,000 clones, about 89% seen once. As concerns this clone: The antigen is unknown.

The source material was CD4+ or CD8+ T cells sorted from blood, sampled in a trial of the OX40 agonist ivuxolimab. This receptor was taken from an adult with an advanced solid tumor such as melanoma, head and neck, liver or kidney cancer.

The CDR3 DNA is TGCGCCAGCAGGGACGCGGGCACCGGGGAGCTGTTTTTT. Protein sequence: CASRDAGTGELFF. The chain links TRBV10-1 to TRBJ2-2, with D possibly TRBD2 on 5 matching bases. Trimming removed 6 bases from V and 4 bases from J, with 9 bases in between. Germline V gene lookup returns CDR1 WNHNN and CDR2 SYGVQD (reference sequence). This CDR3 comprises 13 residues.